This T cell receptor (beta chain) was found in a study of PD-L1 blockade in urothelial cancer listed by TCRdb under 2017. About the study as a whole: Therapy was started at some point between 2014 and 2016 for all patients, and atezolizumab 1,200 mg was administered intravenously every 3 weeks. Over 28 patients had pretreatment blood TCR-seq, around 25 had at least one posttreatment blood collection, and around 25 had tumor TCR-seq. An ECOG performance status of 0 or 1 was recorded for the patients, and 0 to 3 prior chemotherapy regimens had been received by the patients. Durable clinical benefit meant progression-free survival longer than 6 months, and TCR features were also tested against progression-free and overall survival. Pretreatment tumor samples, along with matched peripheral blood serially collected before and after atezolizumab treatment, were subjected to TCR sequencing. Whole exome sequencing and RNA sequencing of pretreatment tumors were performed alongside TCR sequencing in the same patients. Blood samples were analyzed 3 weeks after the start of treatment (second dose) and 6 weeks after the start of treatment. Durable clinical benefit was achieved by nine patients but not by the remaining 20. The study was an exploratory multi-omic analysis of somatic, immune and clinical correlates of response to PD-L1 blockade with atezolizumab in urothelial cancer. Twenty-five of 29 patients were males with bladder-origin urothelial cancer, and 18 of 29 reported a prior smoking history. Blood samples yielded a median of approximately 150,000 T cells and tens of thousands of unique TCRs, with median clonality 0.080. Overall study outcomes, separate from this receptor: Greater expansion of tumor-associated TCR clones in peripheral blood 3 weeks after the start of treatment was observed in patients with durable benefit (n ≈ 24, p = 0.022). Improved progression-free and overall survival was found to be associated with pretreatment peripheral blood TCR clonality below the median. Because of the small sample size (n ≈ 30) and the many exploratory analyses performed, the results are intended to be regarded as hypothesis-generating.

Read against the paper, the sample's time point label means: pretreatment peripheral blood. A total of roughly 30 patients with locally advanced or metastatic urothelial carcinoma, treated at Memorial Sloan Kettering on a trial protocol, made up the cohort. Peripheral blood mononuclear cells were collected pretreatment and during treatment, at between 1 and 8 total time points per patient. The Qiagen DNeasy Blood extraction kit was used to purify genomic DNA from total PBMCs and tumor samples. PBMCs were collected pretreatment and during treatment and were isolated and stored as previously described. Relative to germline, V is missing 0 bases and J is missing 4 bases, with 9 bases of the junction outside any gene match. The CDR3 goes from the cysteine to the phenylalanine over 18 residues. Solely the CDR3 DNA is kept, with 54 bases framed from the first base. CDR1 and CDR2 were assigned from the germline V gene as SGHRS and YFSETQ.

Synthetic TCR analog templates were spiked into each PCR to estimate absolute template abundance from read counts. Using the immunoSEQ assay, TCRbeta CDR3 regions were amplified from genomic DNA with bias-controlled V and J gene primers. Sequencing of rearranged TCRbeta segments was done at approximately 20X coverage. The paper's data handling went like this. Clustering was used to correct sequencing errors, and CDR3s were annotated against IMGT so that V, D and J genes could be assigned. Out-of-frame and stop-codon sequences were excluded, and only productive TCRbeta rearrangements were used in downstream analyses. To compute clonality, Shannon entropy was normalized by the log of the number of unique productive sequences and then subtracted from one. Fisher's exact test with Benjamini-Hochberg correction, at a threshold of adjusted p below 0.01, was used to find clones that differed between time points or between blood and tumor. Drawn from immuneACCESS, this table holds only the in-frame rearrangements with V and J called that TCRdb kept. Clones are partly lost; checked studies trace under half to an unresolved V gene and leave the rest unexplained. The V and J calls and clone size come from that table; D and trimming were worked out from the DNA. This sample is represented by approximately 71,000 clones; 84% of them were singletons. Approximately 10% of the sample comes from the top ten.

On this clone itself: Its antigen is currently not known. The record has no base qualities; no much larger clone is one base away.

The sequence is built from TRBV5-1 and TRBJ2-6; 8 bases in the junction line up with TRBD1. The source material was PBMCs, sampled around atezolizumab (anti-PD-L1) treatment. The TCR was taken from a woman between 65 and 79 years old with urothelial cancer. Read as DNA, the sequence is TGCGCCAGCAGCTTGGTATGGGCAGGGGGCTCCGGGGCCAACGTCCTGACTTTC. Translated, this gives CASSLVWAGGSGANVLTF. The full variable domain, completed from the reference TRBV5-1 and TRBJ2-6 proteins outside the CDR3, reads KAGVTQTPRYLIKTRGQQVTLSCSPISGHRSVSWYQQTPGQGLQFLFEYFSETQRNKGNFPGRFSGRQFSNSRSEMNVSTLELGDSALYLCASSLVWAGGSGANVLTFGAGSRLTVL.